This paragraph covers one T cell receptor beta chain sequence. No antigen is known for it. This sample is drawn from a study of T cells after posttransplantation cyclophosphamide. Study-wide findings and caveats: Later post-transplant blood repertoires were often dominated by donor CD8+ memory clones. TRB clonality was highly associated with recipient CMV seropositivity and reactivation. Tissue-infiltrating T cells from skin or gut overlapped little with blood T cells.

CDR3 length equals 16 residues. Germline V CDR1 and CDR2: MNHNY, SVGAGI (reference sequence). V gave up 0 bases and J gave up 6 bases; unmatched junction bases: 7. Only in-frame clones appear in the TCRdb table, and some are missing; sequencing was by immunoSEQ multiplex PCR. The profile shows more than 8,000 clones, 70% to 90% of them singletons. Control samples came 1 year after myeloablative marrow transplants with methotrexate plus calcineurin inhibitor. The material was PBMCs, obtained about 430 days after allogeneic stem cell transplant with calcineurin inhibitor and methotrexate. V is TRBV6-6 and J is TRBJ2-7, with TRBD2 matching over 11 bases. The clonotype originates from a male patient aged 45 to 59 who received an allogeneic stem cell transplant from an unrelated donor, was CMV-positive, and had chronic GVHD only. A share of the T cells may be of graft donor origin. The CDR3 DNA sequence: TGTGCCAGCAGTTACTCGGTACTAGCGGGAGCCGGCGAGCAGTACTTC. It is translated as CASSYSVLAGAGEQYF.